These T cell receptor beta chains were read from a single sample in a study of human T cells and chemical hapten exposure. TCRdb reanalysed the RACE reads using MiXCR and keeps one entry per CDR3 protein. The sample includes tens of thousands of distinct CDR3 sequences, around 3.2% of them seen just once. Sequenced here: whole blood, sampled in connection with sensitization to the hapten diphenylcyclopropenone (DPC). All receptors come from a man aged 40-55 years with alopecia areata. Some clones in this sample may be carry-over from other donors' samples. Both conserved end residues are part of each CDR3. A D gene is named only where the DNA matches it firmly. Not all rows give a size; the values are once, few, many and, for expanded clones, a class.

TRBV15	TRBJ1-1	many	.	TGTGCCACCAGCAGAGGACAGTTGAACACTGAAGCTTTCTTT	CATSRGQLNTEAFF
TRBV14	TRBJ1-1	many	.	TGTGCCAGCAGCCAAGATAAGGTCGCTTTCTTT	CASSQDKVAFF
TRBV20-1	TRBJ2-5	many	.	TGCAGTGCTAGAATAGGACCGGTTGAAGAGACCCAGTACTTC	CSARIGPVEETQYF
TRBV5-1	TRBJ2-3	many	TRBD2	TGCGCCAGCAGCCCGGGACTAGCGGGATTGGATACGCAGTATTTT	CASSPGLAGLDTQYF
TRBV27	TRBJ1-1	many	TRBD1	TGTGCCAGCAGTGAGGGACAGGGGTTTATGAACACTGAAGCTTTCTTT	CASSEGQGFMNTEAFF
TRBV10-1	TRBJ1-1	many	.	TGCGCCAGCAGTCGGGGGTCACAGAACACTGAAGCTTTCTTT	CASSRGSQNTEAFF
TRBV6-2/TRBV6-3	TRBJ2-7	many	.	TGTGCCACCCAGGCGGGGAGCGCAAAATCCTACGAGCAGTACTTC	CATQAGSAKSYEQYF
TRBV29-1	TRBJ2-1	.	.	TGCAGCGTTGAAGGGCAGGGGACCTACAATGAGCAGTTCTTC	CSVEGQGTYNEQFF
TRBV6-4	TRBJ2-3	many	TRBD2	TGTGCCAGCAGCCCCCTCGCGGGAGGACCAGATACGCAGTATTTT	CASSPLAGGPDTQYF
TRBV29-1	TRBJ1-1	many	.	TGCAGCGTTGAAACCTCAAGGAACACTGAAGCTTTCTTT	CSVETSRNTEAFF
TRBV12-3/TRBV12-4	TRBJ1-1	.	.	TGTGCCAGCAGCCTCTGGGAGGGAGACACTGAAGCTTTCTTT	CASSLWEGDTEAFF
TRBV10-3	TRBJ2-3	many	.	TGTGCCATCAGTGAGATAGCGGCTAGCACAGATACGCAGTATTTT	CAISEIAASTDTQYF
TRBV6-5	TRBJ2-1	many	TRBD2	TGTGCCAGCAGTCACGGGGCTAGCGGGAGCGATGAGCAGTTCTTC	CASSHGASGSDEQFF
TRBV20-1	TRBJ1-1	few	.	TGCAGTGCTAGAAACCGGGGAAACACTGAAGCTTTCTTT	CSARNRGNTEAFF
TRBV18	TRBJ1-2	many	.	TGTGCCAGCTCACCCGTTCGTGAGGGAGCCTATGGCTACACCTTC	CASSPVREGAYGYTF
TRBV12-3/TRBV12-4	TRBJ2-5	many	TRBD1	TGTGCCAGCAGTTCCCGGGACAGACAAGAGACCCAGTACTTC	CASSSRDRQETQYF